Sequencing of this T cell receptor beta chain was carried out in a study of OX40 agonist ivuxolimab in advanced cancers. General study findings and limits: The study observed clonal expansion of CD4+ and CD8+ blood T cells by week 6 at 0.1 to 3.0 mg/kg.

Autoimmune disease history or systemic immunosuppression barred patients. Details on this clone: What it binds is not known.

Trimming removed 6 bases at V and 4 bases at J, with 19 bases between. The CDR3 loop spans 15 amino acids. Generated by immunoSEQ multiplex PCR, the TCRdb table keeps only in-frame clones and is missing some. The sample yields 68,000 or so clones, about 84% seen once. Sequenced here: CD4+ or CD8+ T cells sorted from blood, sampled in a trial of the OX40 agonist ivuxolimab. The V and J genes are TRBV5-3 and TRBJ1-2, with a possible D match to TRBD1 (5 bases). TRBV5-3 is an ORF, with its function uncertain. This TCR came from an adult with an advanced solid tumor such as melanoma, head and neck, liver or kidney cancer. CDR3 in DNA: TGTGCCAGAAAAGGGACCCAAGGTGGGAGCTATGGCTACACCTTC. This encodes CARKGTQGGSYGYTF.